The 6 T cell receptor beta chains below were found in one sample sequenced in a study of OX40 agonist ivuxolimab in advanced cancers. The table came from immunoSEQ multiplex PCR; TCRdb's copy has only in-frame clones and leaves some out. The profile shows about 21,000 clones, roughly three quarters of them singletons. The material sequenced was CD4+ or CD8+ T cells sorted from blood, taken in a trial of the OX40 agonist ivuxolimab. These TCRs come from an adult with an advanced solid tumor such as melanoma, head and neck, liver or kidney cancer.

The J gene is TRBJ1-1, the V gene TRBV18, with D possibly matching TRBD1 (6 bases). The CDR3 has 15 residues. Trimming removed 1 base from V and 3 bases from J, with 12 bases in between. Germline lookup yields CDR1 KGHSH and CDR2 LQKENI. The CDR3 nucleotides are TGTGCCAGCTCACCACAGGTTTACAGGGACACTGAAGCTTTCTTT. Translating gives CASSPQVYRDTEAFF.

The chain joins TRBV27 to TRBJ2-6; TRBD1 matches 11 bases. CDR3 length: 18 amino acids. Germline loops: CDR1 MNHEY, CDR2 SMNVEV (reference sequence). The V gene end was trimmed by 6 bases and the J gene end by 2 bases; junction bases not matched to a gene: 9. As DNA, the CDR3 is TGTGCCAGCAGCACAAAAGGACAGGGGGCGCCTGGGGCCAACGTCCTGACTTTC. This encodes CASSTKGQGAPGANVLTF.

This chain links TRBV18 with TRBJ1-1; D is perhaps TRBD1 (5 bases). The CDR3 sequence is 13 residues long. Germline assignment: CDR1 KGHSH and CDR2 LQKENI. V was pared by 6 bases and J by 3 bases, with 11 bases between. CDR3 amino acids: CASSFGRDTEAFF. DNA for the CDR3: TGTGCCAGCTCCTTCGGCAGGGACACTGAAGCTTTCTTT.

The V and J genes are TRBV6-5 and TRBJ2-5, with 9 bases aligning to TRBD2. The J call may be faulty, since TRBJ2-7 better matches the DNA end. CDR1 MNHEY and CDR2 SVGAGI come from the germline V gene. The CDR3 runs to 16 residues. The CDR3 loop reads CASSYWDAGGLYEQYF. CDR3 coding DNA: TGTGCCAGCAGTTACTGGGACGCGGGGGGGCTCTACGAGCAGTACTTC.

The J gene is TRBJ2-3, the V gene TRBV11-1; 14 bases align to TRBD2. V gave up 6 bases and J gave up 6 bases; unmatched junction bases: 5. This CDR3 contains 15 residues. Germline CDR1 SGHAT, CDR2 FQDESV (reference sequence). The CDR3 is CASRTSGGAFDTQYF. CDR3 sequence (DNA): TGTGCCAGCAGGACTAGCGGGGGGGCCTTCGATACGCAGTATTTT.

The rearrangement uses TRBV5-1 and TRBJ2-7; 13 positions match TRBD2. V lost 0 bases and J lost 6; bases outside the gene matches: 3. CDR3 size: 15 residues. From germline, CDR1 is SGHRS and CDR2 YFSETQ. The CDR3 reads CASSLDGLAGVEQYF. The CDR3 DNA sequence: TGCGCCAGCAGCTTGGATGGACTAGCGGGGGTCGAGCAGTACTTC.